This T cell receptor beta chain appears in the sequencing data of a study of T cells after yellow fever vaccination. Findings and caveats of the study: Most clones from primary vaccination were detected again post-booster (roughly 95% CD4, 70% to 90% CD8). The study noted that FACS-sorted repertoires could contain abundant clonotypes contaminating from the bulk population. Although the secondary response was weaker, it peaked faster, at day 5 versus 15.

On this clonotype: Its specificity is unknown.

This CDR3 is 15 amino acids long. The 5'RACE template-switching step produced TCR cDNA and added a universal primer site and UMIs. TCRdb reprocessed the 5' RACE reads with MiXCR, giving one entry per CDR3 protein. The sample lists about 350,000 distinct CDR3 sequences, 11% seen once, with around 19% in the top ten. The receptor was isolated from a man between 18 and 29 years old who received the YFV17D yellow fever vaccine. Specimen: PBMCs, collected on the day of the first yellow fever vaccination. The gene calls are TRBV21-1 and TRBJ1-6; whether TRBD1, the table's D call, matches the DNA was not checked. TRBV21-1 is designated a pseudogene. For the CDR3, the DNA is TGTGCCAGCAGCGACAGGGGGCGGGATAATTCACCCCTCCACTTT. Translation: CASSDRGRDNSPLHF.